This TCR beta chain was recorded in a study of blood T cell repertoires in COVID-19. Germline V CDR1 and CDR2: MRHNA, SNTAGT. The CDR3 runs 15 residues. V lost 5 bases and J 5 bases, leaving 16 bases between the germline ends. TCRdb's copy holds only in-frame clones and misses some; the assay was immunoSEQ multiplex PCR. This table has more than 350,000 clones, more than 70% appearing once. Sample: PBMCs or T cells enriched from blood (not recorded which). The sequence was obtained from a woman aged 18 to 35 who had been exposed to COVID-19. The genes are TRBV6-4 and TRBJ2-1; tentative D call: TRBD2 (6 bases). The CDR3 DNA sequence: TGTGCCAGCAGTATAATGTCGGGAGAGAACAATGAGCAGTTCTTC. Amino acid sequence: CASSIMSGENNEQFF.